This is a list of T cell receptor beta chains from one sample in a study of naive and memory T cell subsets. One entry per CDR3 protein results from TCRdb running MiXCR on the UMI-ligation and nested PCR reads. The sample includes 150,000 or so distinct CDR3 sequences, about 23% of them seen just once. The specimen was naive CD4+ T cells from blood. The source is a human donor in good health. CDR3s include the opening cysteine and the closing phenylalanine or tryptophan. The order of the fields is V gene, J gene, CDR3 protein.

TRBV4-3	TRBJ2-1	CASSQDRNEQFF
TRBV6-5	TRBJ1-2	CASSFSQGRGSTNYGYTF
TRBV5-1	TRBJ2-5	CASTLGTEYQETQYF
TRBV28	TRBJ2-7	CASSSLGGQDYEQYF
TRBV14	TRBJ1-2	CASSQDRTTHYGYTF
TRBV6-1	TRBJ2-1	CASSVGQTNEQFF
TRBV16	TRBJ2-7	CASSQSGLYSEQYF
TRBV28	TRBJ2-5	CASSFGLAGETQYF
TRBV6-6	TRBJ1-3	CASSPHGNTIYF
TRBV6-2/TRBV6-3	TRBJ1-5	CASSPQGYNQPQHF
TRBV19	TRBJ2-1	CASSITGTPIYPVF
TRBV5-4	TRBJ2-7	CASSLESYEQYF
TRBV7-2	TRBJ2-5	CASSRLGAPRTQYF
TRBV27	TRBJ1-6	CASSLVRQDSPLHF
TRBV7-8	TRBJ1-1	CASSWNRLEAFF
TRBV20-1	TRBJ1-5	CSARRTGNNNQSQHF
TRBV10-3	TRBJ1-1	CAISESRGRSMNTEAFF
TRBV20-1	TRBJ1-2	CSARDATGTAYYGYTF
TRBV9	TRBJ2-2	CASSDGNTGELFF
TRBV7-2	TRBJ2-7	CASSRGGPATYEQYF
TRBV24-1	TRBJ1-5	CATSDTGTHQPQHF
TRBV10-3	TRBJ2-1	CAISDFGLAVNEQFF
TRBV11-2	TRBJ2-4	CASSLVLGSKNIQYF
TRBV30	TRBJ1-2	CAWTRKSGYTF
TRBV28	TRBJ2-1	CASSLTGPVRINEQFF
TRBV7-3	TRBJ2-5	CASSRGLAQETQYF
TRBV25-1	TRBJ2-3	CASSDPQIAGSTDTQYF
TRBV28	TRBJ1-5	CASGALRNQPQHF
TRBV28	TRBJ2-2	CASSLWPGELFF
TRBV25-1	TRBJ1-6	CASRESGNSPLHF
TRBV5-1	TRBJ2-7	CASSFGQAGYEQYF
TRBV28	TRBJ1-5	CASLDIDQPQHF
TRBV9	TRBJ1-6	CASSPTGTVPNSPLHF
TRBV12-3/TRBV12-4	TRBJ1-1	CASSGYTEAFF
TRBV5-1	TRBJ2-1	CASSRSEGEQFF
TRBV20-1	TRBJ2-1	CSARYSGQGRNEQFF
TRBV2	TRBJ1-1	CASSSIGTEAFF
TRBV12-3/TRBV12-4	TRBJ1-5	CASSFFRAGNQPQHF
TRBV20-1	TRBJ2-7	CSASTSGYEQYF